The 19 T cell receptor beta chains reported below all come from one sample, sequenced in a study of OX40 agonist ivuxolimab in advanced cancers. Profiled with immunoSEQ multiplex PCR; TCRdb holds only in-frame clones, not every one. This table has tens of thousands of clones, approximately 90% appearing once. The starting material was CD4+ or CD8+ T cells sorted from blood, obtained in a trial of the OX40 agonist ivuxolimab. These receptors were obtained from an adult with an advanced solid tumor such as melanoma, head and neck, liver or kidney cancer.

This clone appeared a few times. The rearrangement uses TRBV4-3 and TRBJ2-1; D is unclear. V was pared by 0 bases and J by 11 bases, with 11 bases between. The germline CDR1 and CDR2 sequences are LGHNA and YSLEER. The CDR3 loop spans 13 amino acids. The CDR3 sequence: CASSQDLASKQFF. The DNA of the CDR3 is TGCGCCAGCAGCCAAGATCTGGCATCCAAGCAGTTCTTC.

This clone was recorded a few times. This chain links TRBV4-1 with TRBJ1-4; no clear D gene. The CDR3 length is 13 residues. Between the trimmed V and J ends, which lost 0 bases and 7 bases, there was a span of 6 bases. Per germline, CDR1 MGHRA and CDR2 YSYEKL. The CDR3 region has the DNA TGCGCCAGCAGCCAAGATCTTGGTGAAAAACTGTTTTTT. Translating gives CASSQDLGEKLFF.

CDR3 DNA: TGTGCCAGCAGTTATCCCTATAATGAAAAACTGTTTTTT. Amino acids: CASSYPYNEKLFF. The V gene is TRBV28, the J gene TRBJ1-4; D unresolved. This CDR3 has 13 residues. Germline assignment: CDR1 MDHEN and CDR2 SYDVKM. Trimming removed 4 bases at V and 4 bases at J, with 7 bases between.

This clone was seen a single time. The V call is TRBV18, the J call TRBJ2-6; D ambiguous. The CDR3 is 17 amino acids. The V gene lost 5 bases and the J gene lost 0 bases, with 14 bases spanning the gap. Germline V gene lookup returns CDR1 KGHSH and CDR2 LQKENI. The CDR3 region has the DNA TGTGCCAGCTCAGCCCTATGGAGTAGCTCTGGGGCCAACGTCCTGACTTTC. This codes for CASSALWSSSGANVLTF.

This chain joins TRBV7-8 and TRBJ1-4, with D perhaps TRBD1 (6 bases). There are 15 residues in the CDR3. Germline CDR1 SGHVS, CDR2 FQNEAQ. The ends were cut back, 3 bases at V and 8 bases at J, with 16 bases in the middle. CDR3 amino acids: CASSFLQGRGEKLFF. The CDR3 nucleotides read TGTGCCAGCAGCTTTCTACAGGGTCGGGGGGAAAAACTGTTTTTT.

The V and J genes are TRBV2 and TRBJ2-3; 9 nucleotides align to TRBD2. The V and J ends lost 4 bases and 6 bases, in that order; junction bases with no gene match: 8. CDR3 size: 15 residues. The germline V gene has CDR1 SNHLY and CDR2 FYNNEI. CDR3 sequence reads: CASSGAGGPSDTQYF. In DNA form, the CDR3 reads TGTGCCAGCAGTGGCGCGGGAGGGCCCTCCGATACGCAGTATTTT.

The chain recombines TRBV5-3 with TRBJ2-1, with 9 positions matching TRBD1. TRBV5-3 is noted as an ORF with a role that remains uncertain. This CDR3 is built from 15 residues. The V segment lost 2 bases and the J segment 7 bases; nucleotides outside the gene matches: 7. CDR3 loop: CARSFTGGGKNEQFF. CDR3 bases: TGTGCCAGAAGCTTTACAGGGGGCGGGAAGAATGAGCAGTTCTTC.

V gene TRBV9 combines with J gene TRBJ1-2; 9 bases are shared with TRBD1. The CDR3 length is 15 residues. Germline CDR1 is SGDLS and CDR2 is YYNGEE. The J segment lost 4 bases and the V segment lost 3 bases, leaving 7 bases of the junction unmatched. This CDR3 reads CASSAIPTGGYGYTF. DNA of the CDR3: TGTGCCAGCAGCGCAATACCGACAGGGGGCTATGGCTACACCTTC.

CDR3 DNA sequence: TGTGCCAGCAGCTTACGAGGTCCTCCCTACGAGCAGTACTTC. Translation: CASSLRGPPYEQYF. J is TRBJ2-7 and V is TRBV7-2; D gene unclear. V lost 2 bases and J lost 2, with 10 bases in between. The germline gives CDR1 SGHTA, CDR2 FQGNSA. This CDR3 is 14 amino acids long.

The table lists this clone with a count of one. CDR3 region: CASSLAGGATYGYTF. Here the CDR3 DNA reads TGTGCCAGCAGCTTAGCAGGGGGCGCGACCTATGGCTACACCTTC. J is TRBJ1-2 and V is TRBV7-9, with TRBD1 matching over 7 bases. The CDR3 consists of 15 residues. From germline, CDR1 is SEHNR and CDR2 FQNEAQ (reference sequence). With V trimmed by 0 bases and J by 4 bases, 5 bases remained unmatched.

The chain combines TRBV6-1 with TRBJ2-1, with 7 bases aligning to TRBD2. V was pared by 5 bases and J by 2 bases, with 6 bases of the junction left unmatched. Germline V CDR1 and CDR2: MNHNS, SASEGT. The CDR3 is 15 amino acids. The CDR3 spells CASSKSGETYNEQFF. Here the CDR3 DNA reads TGTGCCAGCAGTAAAAGCGGGGAGACCTACAATGAGCAGTTCTTC.

The rearrangement uses TRBV5-1 and TRBJ2-3, with TRBD1 identical over 7 bases. V lost 8 bases and J lost 4; bases outside the gene matches: 13. Germline V gives CDR1 SGHRS, CDR2 YFSETQ. The CDR3 is made up of 15 amino acids. In DNA form, the CDR3 reads TGCGCCAGATTGCTGGGGACAGAAGTCTCAGATACGCAGTATTTT. Residues: CARLLGTEVSDTQYF.

This clone has just one count. Other DNA sequences in this sample translate to the same CDR3. The J gene is TRBJ2-3, the V gene TRBV7-9, with 7 nucleotides matching TRBD2. The J segment lost 3 bases and the V segment lost 6 bases, leaving 9 bases of the junction unmatched. The CDR3 spans 15 residues. Germline V gives CDR1 SEHNR, CDR2 FQNEAQ (reference sequence). In DNA form, the CDR3 reads TGTGCCAGCAGTGCGTCAGCGGGAATGACAGATACGCAGTATTTT. It translates to CASSASAGMTDTQYF.

The CDR3 sequence is CASSSEDRVGYTF. The CDR3 coding sequence is TGTGCCAGCAGTTCGGAAGACAGGGTTGGCTACACCTTC. The chain has TRBV28 and TRBJ1-2; 7 bases match TRBD1. The CDR3 has 13 residues. J gave up 7 bases and V 4 bases, and 6 bases lay outside the gene matches. From germline, CDR1 is MDHEN and CDR2 SYDVKM.

In DNA, the CDR3 is TGCAGCGCCGGGACAGGGGGCGCGGGCGGCTACACCTTC. Protein product: CSAGTGGAGGYTF. The rearrangement joins TRBV29-1 to TRBJ1-2; 12 bases line up with TRBD1. CDR1 is SQVTM, CDR2 ANQGSEA, per germline. The V gene end was trimmed by 7 bases and the J gene end by 8 bases; junction bases not matched to a gene: 8. The length of the CDR3 is 13 residues.

The V gene is TRBV6-5, the J gene TRBJ2-2; D is undetermined. The length of the CDR3 is 15 residues. Per the germline V gene, CDR1 is MNHEY and CDR2 is SVGAGI. V dropped 0 bases and J dropped 2 bases, with 7 bases sitting between them. The CDR3 sequence: CASSYSRANTGELFF. Written as DNA, the CDR3 is TGTGCCAGCAGTTACTCTCGGGCCAACACCGGGGAGCTGTTTTTT.

The V gene is TRBV28, the J gene TRBJ1-1; 7 bases are shared with TRBD1. This CDR3 contains 12 residues. V was clipped by 7 bases and J by 7 bases; unmatched bases: 6. Per the germline V gene, CDR1 is MDHEN and CDR2 is SYDVKM. The CDR3 is CASISPGGEAFF. CDR3 in DNA: TGTGCCAGCATCTCACCAGGGGGTGAAGCTTTCTTT. Filled out from reference TRBV28 and TRBJ1-1, the complete variable domain reads DVKVTQSSRYLVKRTGEKVFLECVQDMDHENMFWYRQDPGLGLRLIYFSYDVKMKEKGDIPEGYSVSREKKERFSLILESASTNQTSMYLCASISPGGEAFFGQGTRLTVV.

The chain combines TRBV6-1 with TRBJ1-2, with D hard to call. V was trimmed by 0 bases and J by 8 bases, leaving 10 bases between them. Germline V gene sequence: CDR1 MNHNS, CDR2 SASEGT. The CDR3 contains 13 residues. DNA of the CDR3: TGTGCCAGCAGTGAAGCTTCCGTTTGGGGCTACACCTTC. It codes for CASSEASVWGYTF.

The chain links TRBV28 to TRBJ1-2; D gene unclear. The CDR3 is made up of 12 amino acids. Germline-derived CDR1 and CDR2 are MDHEN and SYDVKM. Trimming removed 3 bases at V and 4 bases at J, with 6 bases between. The CDR3 DNA reads TGTGCCAGCAGTTTTAACCGCTATGGCTACACCTTC. It codes for CASSFNRYGYTF.